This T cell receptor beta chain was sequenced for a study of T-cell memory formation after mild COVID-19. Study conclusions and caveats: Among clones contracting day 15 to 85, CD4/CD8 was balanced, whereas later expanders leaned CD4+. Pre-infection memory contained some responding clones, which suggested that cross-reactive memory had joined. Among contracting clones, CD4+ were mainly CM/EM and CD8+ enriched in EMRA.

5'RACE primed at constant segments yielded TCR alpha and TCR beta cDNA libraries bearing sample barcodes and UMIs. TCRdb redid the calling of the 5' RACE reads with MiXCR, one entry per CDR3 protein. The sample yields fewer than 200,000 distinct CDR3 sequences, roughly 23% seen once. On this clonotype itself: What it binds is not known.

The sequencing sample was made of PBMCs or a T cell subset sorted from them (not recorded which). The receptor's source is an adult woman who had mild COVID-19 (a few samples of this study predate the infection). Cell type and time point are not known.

CDR3 DNA: TGTGCCAGCAGCGATATCAGGGGGCCGAGCACCGGGGAGCTGTTTTTT. Its translation is CASSDIRGPSTGELFF. V gene TRBV7-9 combines with J gene TRBJ2-2, with 8 nucleotides matching TRBD1. The ends lost 5 bases at V and 4 bases at J; junction bases unmatched: 9. The CDR3 has 16 amino acids. Germline CDR1 SEHNR, CDR2 FQNEAQ (reference sequence).